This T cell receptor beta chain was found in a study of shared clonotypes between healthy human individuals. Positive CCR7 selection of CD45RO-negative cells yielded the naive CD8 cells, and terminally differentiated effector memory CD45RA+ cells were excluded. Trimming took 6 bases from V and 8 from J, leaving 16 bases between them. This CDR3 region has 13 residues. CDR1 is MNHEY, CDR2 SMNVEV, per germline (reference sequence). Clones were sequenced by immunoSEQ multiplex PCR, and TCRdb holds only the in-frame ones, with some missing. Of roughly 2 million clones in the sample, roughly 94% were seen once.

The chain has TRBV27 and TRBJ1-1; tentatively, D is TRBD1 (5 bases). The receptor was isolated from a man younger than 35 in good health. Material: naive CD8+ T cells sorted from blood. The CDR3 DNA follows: TGTGCCAGCAGACCGGGTGGAGGGGTAGAAGCTTTCTTT. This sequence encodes CASRPGGGVEAFF.